What follows describes a single T cell receptor (beta chain). This specimen belongs to a study of graft-versus-host responses after intestinal transplantation. Graft-derived tissue was subjected to processing to liberate intraepithelial and lamina propria lymphocytes. The assay was immunoSEQ multiplex PCR, and TCRdb's table has in-frame clones only and misses some. Of 29,000 or so clones in the sample, about three quarters are singletons; the top ten hold approximately 3%. This CDR3 contains 14 residues. CDR1 is SGDLS, CDR2 YYNGEE, per germline. V lost 0 bases, J lost 2 bases, and 9 bases lay in between.

The chain uses TRBV9 and TRBJ2-7; TRBD2 is a possible D gene (7 bases). The source is a human patient who received an intestinal transplant, so some T cells may come from the graft donor. Source: ileum tissue, taken 98 days after intestinal transplantation. CDR3 amino acids: CASSVGGGPYEQYF. The CDR3 nucleotides read TGTGCCAGCAGCGTAGGCGGGGGCCCCTACGAGCAGTACTTC.